This TCR beta chain was identified in a study of T cell responses to AZD1222 COVID-19 vaccine. Libraries were prepared by immunoSEQ multiplex PCR; TCRdb keeps only in-frame clonotypes and omits some of them. The top ten clones hold 20% to 25% of a sample with tens of thousands of clones, under 85% of them seen once. V lost 3 bases to trimming and J lost 2 bases, with 17 bases between them. Germline CDR1 and CDR2: SGDLS and YYNGEE. The CDR3 totals 16 residues. This TCR was sampled from an adult in good health. The J gene is TRBJ2-5, the V gene TRBV9; possibly TRBD2 for D (7 bases). The starting material was peripheral blood, obtained on day 0 of MenACWY control vaccination. CDR3 DNA sequence: TGTGCCAGCAGCGCTGGGGGGGGGCTCGGGCAAGAGACCCAGTACTTC. This gives the protein CASSAGGGLGQETQYF. Variable domain in full (rest from reference TRBV9 and TRBJ2-5): DSGVTQTPKHLITATGQRVTLRCSPRSGDLSVYWYQQSLDQGLQFLIQYYNGEERAKGNILERFSAQQFPDLHSELNLSSLELGDSALYFCASSAGGGLGQETQYFGPGTRLLVL.